These T cell receptor beta chains were read from a single sample in a study of beta chain features in type 1 diabetes. Data came from immunoSEQ multiplex PCR; TCRdb stores just in-frame clones and leaves some out. The sample has under 450,000 clones, about 14% seen once; the top ten hold roughly 0.04%. Sequencing was performed on naive CD4+ T cells from blood. The source of these receptors is a man aged 30 to 45 in good health. Each CDR3 is given with its conserved first and last residue. Fields, in order: clone size, D gene, V gene, J gene, CDR3 length, CDR3 protein. The D gene is left open where the match is weak. Some rows have no size entry. The others give once, few or many, or a class for an expanded clone.

abundance: few
d_gene: -
v_gene: TRBV2
j_gene: TRBJ1-1
len: 14
CDR3aa: CASSVREENTEAFF

abundance: -
d_gene: -
v_gene: TRBV7-9
j_gene: TRBJ2-3
len: 15
CDR3aa: CASSLSSAVTDTQYF

abundance: -
d_gene: -
v_gene: TRBV29-1
j_gene: TRBJ2-3
len: 14
CDR3aa: CSVVAGVGTDTQYF

abundance: -
d_gene: -
v_gene: TRBV7-8
j_gene: TRBJ1-6
len: 15
CDR3aa: CASSLGPTYNSPLHF

abundance: many
d_gene: TRBD1
v_gene: TRBV5-5
j_gene: TRBJ1-4
len: 16
CDR3aa: CASSLVTGELGEKLFF

abundance: few
d_gene: TRBD1
v_gene: TRBV5-4
j_gene: TRBJ1-1
len: 13
CDR3aa: CASSLVDRGQAFF

abundance: few
d_gene: TRBD1
v_gene: TRBV4-1
j_gene: TRBJ2-7
len: 14
CDR3aa: CASSQEGQSYEQYF

abundance: few
d_gene: -
v_gene: TRBV25-1
j_gene: TRBJ1-1
len: 14
CDR3aa: CASSELRETVYAFF

abundance: -
d_gene: -
v_gene: TRBV7-2
j_gene: TRBJ2-5
len: 14
CDR3aa: CASSPDAGRETQYF

abundance: -
d_gene: -
v_gene: TRBV6-5
j_gene: TRBJ1-4
len: 15
CDR3aa: CASSYSWSGKEKLFF

abundance: few
d_gene: -
v_gene: TRBV4-3
j_gene: TRBJ1-4
len: 16
CDR3aa: CASSQDLAATNEKLFF

abundance: -
d_gene: -
v_gene: TRBV29-1
j_gene: TRBJ2-1
len: 14
CDR3aa: CSGGDRLSYNEQFF

abundance: -
d_gene: TRBD2
v_gene: TRBV7-2
j_gene: TRBJ2-5
len: 13
CDR3aa: CASSLGSGETQYF

abundance: few
d_gene: TRBD1
v_gene: TRBV25-1
j_gene: TRBJ1-2
len: 14
CDR3aa: CASRTGGRNDGYTF